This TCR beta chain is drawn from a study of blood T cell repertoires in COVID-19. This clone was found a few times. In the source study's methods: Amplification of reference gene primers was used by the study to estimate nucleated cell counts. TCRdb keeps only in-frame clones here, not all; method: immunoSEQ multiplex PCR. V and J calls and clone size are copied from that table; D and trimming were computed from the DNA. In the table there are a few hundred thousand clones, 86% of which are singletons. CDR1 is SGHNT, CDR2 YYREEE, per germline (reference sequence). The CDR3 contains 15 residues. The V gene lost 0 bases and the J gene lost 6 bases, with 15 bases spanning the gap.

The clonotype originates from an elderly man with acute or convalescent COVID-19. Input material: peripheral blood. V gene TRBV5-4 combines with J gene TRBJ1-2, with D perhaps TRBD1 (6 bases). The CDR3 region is CASSLDQGQGDGYTF. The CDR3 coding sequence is TGTGCCAGCAGCTTGGATCAGGGGCAAGGGGATGGCTACACCTTC.